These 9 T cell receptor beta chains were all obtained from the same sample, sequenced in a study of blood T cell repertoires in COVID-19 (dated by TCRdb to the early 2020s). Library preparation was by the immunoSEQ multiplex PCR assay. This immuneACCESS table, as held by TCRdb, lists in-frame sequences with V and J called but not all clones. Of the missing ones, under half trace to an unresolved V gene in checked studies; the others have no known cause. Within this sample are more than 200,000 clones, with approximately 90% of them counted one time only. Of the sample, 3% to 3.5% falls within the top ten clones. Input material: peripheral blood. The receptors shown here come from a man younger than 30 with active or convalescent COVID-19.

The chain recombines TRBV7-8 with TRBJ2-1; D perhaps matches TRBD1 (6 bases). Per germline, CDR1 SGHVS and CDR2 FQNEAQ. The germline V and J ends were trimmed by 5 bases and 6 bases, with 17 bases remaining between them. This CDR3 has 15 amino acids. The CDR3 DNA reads TGTGCCAGCAGCCCCGCCCTTTACAGGGCCAATGAGCAGTTCTTC. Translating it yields CASSPALYRANEQFF.

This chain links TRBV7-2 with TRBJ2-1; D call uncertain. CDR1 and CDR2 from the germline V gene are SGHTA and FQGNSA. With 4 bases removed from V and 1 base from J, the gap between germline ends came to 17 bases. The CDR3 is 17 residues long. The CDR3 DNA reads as TGTGCCAGCAGCTCCTATCTACAGCCACGTTCCTACAATGAGCAGTTCTTC. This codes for CASSSYLQPRSYNEQFF.

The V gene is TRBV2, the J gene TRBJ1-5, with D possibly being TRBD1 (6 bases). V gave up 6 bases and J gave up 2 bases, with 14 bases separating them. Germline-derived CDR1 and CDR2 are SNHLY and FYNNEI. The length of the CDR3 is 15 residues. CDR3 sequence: CASSGTDSRNQPQHF. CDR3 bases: TGTGCCAGCAGCGGCACGGACAGCCGCAATCAGCCCCAGCATTTT.

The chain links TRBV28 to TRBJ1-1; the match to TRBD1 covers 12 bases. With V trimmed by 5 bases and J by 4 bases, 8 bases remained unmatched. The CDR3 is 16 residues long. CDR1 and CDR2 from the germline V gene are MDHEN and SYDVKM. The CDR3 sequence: CASSPLGQGAFTEAFF. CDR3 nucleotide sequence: TGTGCCAGCAGTCCGCTGGGACAGGGGGCCTTCACTGAAGCTTTCTTT.

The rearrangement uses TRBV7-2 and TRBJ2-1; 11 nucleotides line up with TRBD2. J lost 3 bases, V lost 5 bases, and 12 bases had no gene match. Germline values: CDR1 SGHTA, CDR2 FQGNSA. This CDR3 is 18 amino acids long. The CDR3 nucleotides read TGTGCCAGCAGCCTAGAGAGGCTAGCGGGGGGAAACTACAATGAGCAGTTCTTC. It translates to CASSLERLAGGNYNEQFF. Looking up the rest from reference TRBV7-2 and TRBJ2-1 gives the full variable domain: GAGVSQSPSNKVTEKGKDVELRCDPISGHTALYWYRQSLGQGLEFLIYFQGNSAPDKSGLPSDRFSAERTGGSVSTLTIQRTQQEDSAVYLCASSLERLAGGNYNEQFFGPGTRLTVL.

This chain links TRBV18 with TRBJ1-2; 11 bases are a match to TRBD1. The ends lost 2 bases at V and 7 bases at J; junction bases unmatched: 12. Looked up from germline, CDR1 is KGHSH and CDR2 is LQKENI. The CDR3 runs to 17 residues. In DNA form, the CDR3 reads TGTGCCAGCTCACCAAGGCGGACAGGGGGCGATTTTGGTGGCTACACCTTC. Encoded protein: CASSPRRTGGDFGGYTF.

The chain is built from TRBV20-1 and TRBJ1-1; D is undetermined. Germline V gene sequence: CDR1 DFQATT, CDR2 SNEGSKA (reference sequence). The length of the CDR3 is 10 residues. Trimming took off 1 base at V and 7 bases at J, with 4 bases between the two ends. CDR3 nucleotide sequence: TGCAGTGCTAGAGCCCGTGAAGCTTTCTTT. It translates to CSARAREAFF.

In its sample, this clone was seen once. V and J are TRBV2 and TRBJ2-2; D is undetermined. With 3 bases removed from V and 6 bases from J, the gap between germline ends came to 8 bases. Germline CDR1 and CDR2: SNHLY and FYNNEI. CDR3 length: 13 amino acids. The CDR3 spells CASSDQLPGELFF. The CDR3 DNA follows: TGTGCCAGCAGTGATCAACTACCCGGGGAGCTGTTTTTT.

Here the CDR3 DNA reads TGTGCCAGCAGCTTGGTAGTAGGGACAGCCTACGAGCAGTACTTC. Translating it yields CASSLVVGTAYEQYF. This chain joins TRBV5-5 and TRBJ2-7; 7 nucleotides align to TRBD1. Germline CDR1 is SGHKS and CDR2 is YYEKEE (reference sequence). After removal of 0 bases from V and 2 bases from J, the junction contained 5 bases not matched to a gene. The CDR3 covers 15 residues.